This is a list of T cell receptor beta chains from one sample in a study of blood T cells in healthy people across ages. TCRdb reprocessed the 5' RACE reads with MiXCR, giving one entry per CDR3 protein. The sample has under 1,000,000 distinct CDR3 sequences; roughly 34% are singletons. Material for sequencing was blood. The receptors derive from a man between 18 and 29 years old in good health. CDR3s include the opening cysteine and the closing phenylalanine or tryptophan. A D gene is named only where the DNA matches it firmly. Size values are once, few and many counts, or a class for expanded clones, and some rows have none.

j_gene | d_gene | abundance | v_gene | CDR3nt | CDR3aa
TRBJ2-1 | - | - | TRBV12-3/TRBV12-4 | TGTGCCAGCAGCCCTAGGACGGCCGAGCAGTTCTTC | CASSPRTAEQFF
TRBJ2-4 | TRBD2 | few | TRBV4-3 | TGCGCCAGCAGCGTCCTACCCGGGGTAGCGGGGTCAAACATTCAGTACTTC | CASSVLPGVAGSNIQYF
TRBJ2-3 | TRBD2 | - | TRBV20-1 | TGCAGTGCTGAGCGGGGCCCAAGCACAGATACGCAGTATTTT | CSAERGPSTDTQYF
TRBJ2-3 | TRBD2 | - | TRBV20-1 | TGCAGTGCTAGCGGACTAGCGGAGGGGACAGATACGCAGTATTTT | CSASGLAEGTDTQYF
TRBJ1-1 | - | - | TRBV5-1 | TGCGCCAGCAGCGACGGGGGAGGGAACACTGAAGCTTTCTTT | CASSDGGGNTEAFF
TRBJ2-1 | - | many | TRBV9 | TGTGCCAGCAGCGTAGTTGGAGCCAAATACAATGAGCAGTTCTTC | CASSVVGAKYNEQFF
TRBJ2-7 | TRBD1 | - | TRBV19 | TGTGCCAGCGGAAGACAGGGGAGCTACGAGCAGTACTTC | CASGRQGSYEQYF
TRBJ2-7 | - | many | TRBV7-6 | TGTGCCAGCACCTCGACAGGTCAAGGGGGCTACGAGCAGTACTTC | CASTSTGQGGYEQYF
TRBJ2-5 | - | - | TRBV11-1 | TGTGCCAGCAGCTTAAGATTTGGAGACCAAGAGACCCAGTACTTC | CASSLRFGDQETQYF
TRBJ2-5 | - | few | TRBV20-1 | TGCAGTGCTAGCGGCCAGGAACAAGAGACCCAGTACTTC | CSASGQEQETQYF
TRBJ1-5 | - | few | TRBV10-3 | TGTGCCATCAGTGAGTCGATGGGTAGCAATCAGCCCCAGCATTTT | CAISESMGSNQPQHF
TRBJ2-6 | - | few | TRBV27 | TGTGCCAGCAGTTCCTTCCCCATCGACAACTCTGGGGCCAACGTCCTGACTTTC | CASSSFPIDNSGANVLTF
TRBJ2-4 | - | many | TRBV12-3/TRBV12-4 | TGTGCCAGCAGTCTCTTCGCCAAAAACATTCAGTACTTC | CASSLFAKNIQYF
TRBJ1-2 | - | many | TRBV29-1 | TGCAGCGTTGAAGAAGGGTTTGGGGGCTACACCTTC | CSVEEGFGGYTF
TRBJ2-1 | - | - | TRBV7-2 | TGTGCCAGCAGTCCCGCGAGGGACGGGAGGCAGTTCTTC | CASSPARDGRQFF
TRBJ1-1 | - | - | TRBV7-2 | TGTGCCAGCACCGCGAGGAACACTGAAGCTTTCTTT | CASTARNTEAFF
TRBJ2-2 | TRBD2 | - | TRBV6-6 | TGTGCCAGCAGTTACTTTCTAGCGGGGGGGAACATCGGGGAGCTGTTTTTT | CASSYFLAGGNIGELFF
TRBJ2-5 | TRBD1 | - | TRBV27 | TGTGCCAGCAGTTTGGGACAGCCTCGGATTGAGCAGTACTTC | CASSLGQPRIEQYF
TRBJ2-4 | TRBD1 | - | TRBV7-2 | TGTGCCAGCAGCTTAGTAGGACAGGGGGCCAAAAACATTCAGTACTTC | CASSLVGQGAKNIQYF